Sequencing of this T cell receptor beta chain was carried out in a study of cytomegalovirus exposure and HLA in healthy donors. Across the study: Among the approximately 410 genotyped donors, less than 85% were placed in the Caucasian-associated ancestry cluster.

Remarks on this clone: No antigen is known for it.

Participants comprised healthy donors of bone marrow. PCR primers comprised 60 Vbeta and 13 Jbeta primers. Sequenced by immunoSEQ multiplex PCR; TCRdb stores in-frame clones only, minus some. Of around 100,000 clones in the sample, about 78% were seen once. Study-wide points: In vitro data verified three CMV-associated chains as specific for CMV antigens. Rare TCR sequences dominated, though some public TCRs recurred in many donors.

This clonotype was sampled from a woman in her 30s in good health and CMV-seropositive. What was sequenced was PBMCs.

CDR3 protein: CASSDDRGVSGYTF. CDR3 sequence (DNA): TGTGCCAGCAGTGACGACAGGGGAGTGAGCGGCTACACCTTC. The chain couples TRBV6-4 to TRBJ1-2; TRBD1 agrees at 8 bases. Germline lookup yields CDR1 MRHNA and CDR2 SNTAGT. Trimming took 2 bases from V and 8 from J; bases not matched to a gene: 7. CDR3 size: 14 residues.